Each of the 30 T cell receptor beta chains below was sequenced from the same sample in a study of cytomegalovirus exposure and HLA in healthy donors (dated by TCRdb to 2016 to 2017). Receptor amplification or capture employed the immunoSEQ multiplex PCR assay. The source is immuneACCESS, and TCRdb retained only in-frame sequences with V and J called. Part of the clones is not carried over; for the studies checked, unresolved V genes explain less than half of this, and the remainder is unexplained. For this sample there are 150,000 to 200,000 clones; approximately 80% appear just once. The ten largest account for 6% to 9% of the sample. The sample comprised PBMCs. Source of these receptors: a man in his late teens or twenties in good health and CMV-seropositive.

This clone has a single count. This chain links TRBV2 with TRBJ2-2; the D gene is possibly TRBD2 (5 bases). This CDR3 comprises 14 residues. V lost 7 bases and J lost 2, with 11 bases in between. Germline assignment: CDR1 SNHLY and CDR2 FYNNEI. The CDR3 loop is CASKAVFNTGELFF. CDR3 nucleotide sequence: TGTGCCAGCAAAGCGGTCTTTAACACCGGGGAGCTGTTTTTT.

This clone was observed at least ten times. The chain is built from TRBV6-1 and TRBJ2-7, with D perhaps matching TRBD1 (6 bases). Per germline, CDR1 MNHNS and CDR2 SASEGT. This CDR3 spans 14 amino acids. The V end was cut by 2 bases, the J end by 3 bases, with 11 bases between. For the CDR3, the DNA is TGTGCCAGCAGTGAATCAGGGGAGAGCTACGAGCAGTACTTC. Translation gives CASSESGESYEQYF.

The chain combines TRBV27 with TRBJ2-7; 12 nucleotides match TRBD1. V shed 2 bases and J 6 bases; nucleotides not matched to a gene: 14. Germline CDR1 reads MNHEY; CDR2 reads SMNVEV (reference sequence). The CDR3 runs 18 residues. The CDR3 DNA follows: TGTGCCAGCAGTTTAGTAGGGACAGGGGGCGAAATCTCTGTCGAGCAGTACTTC. It codes for CASSLVGTGGEISVEQYF.

The gene calls are TRBV27 and TRBJ2-7; 7 bases match TRBD2. The germline CDR1 and CDR2 sequences are MNHEY and SMNVEV (reference sequence). Germline trimming cut 9 bases from V and 4 bases from J; bases unmatched to any gene: 27. The CDR3 length is 19 residues. CDR3 amino acids: CARGPDRQRPESGKYEQYF. CDR3 coding DNA: TGTGCCAGGGGACCTGACCGGCAACGACCAGAGAGCGGGAAGTACGAGCAGTACTTC.

CDR3 bases: TGTGCCAGCAGCTTACAAGCGGACTCCTACGAGCAGTACTTC. Translation: CASSLQADSYEQYF. The J gene is TRBJ2-7, the V gene TRBV7-3; perhaps TRBD2 as D (5 bases). The V and J ends lost 2 bases and 0 bases respectively, with 8 bases between them. The CDR3 covers 14 residues. Per germline, CDR1 SGHTA and CDR2 FQGTGA.

The chain has TRBV27 and TRBJ2-7; D is ambiguous. This CDR3 comprises 14 residues. V dropped 5 bases and J dropped 5 bases, with 16 bases sitting between them. Germline CDR1 and CDR2: MNHEY and SMNVEV (reference sequence). Here the CDR3 reads CASSPTRRRNEQYF. As DNA, the CDR3 is TGTGCCAGCAGTCCCACCCGGCGGAGAAACGAGCAGTACTTC.

CDR3 nucleotide sequence: TGTGCCAGCAGTGAGGGCTTTATGGGGGCGTTTGGAAACACCATATATTTT. It specifies CASSEGFMGAFGNTIYF. The rearrangement links TRBV6-1 to TRBJ1-3, with D possibly TRBD1 on 6 matching bases. From germline, CDR1 is MNHNS and CDR2 SASEGT. Trimming left V 3 bases short and J 3 bases short, with 18 bases between. This CDR3 region has 17 residues.

The rearrangement joins TRBV28 to TRBJ2-7; D unresolved. Germline CDR1 MDHEN, CDR2 SYDVKM. V was pared by 2 bases and J by 1 base, with 3 bases between. The CDR3 loop spans 12 amino acids. The CDR3 coding sequence is TGTGCCAGCAGTTTACGTTCCTACGAGCAGTACTTC. This sequence encodes CASSLRSYEQYF.

This rearrangement joins TRBV29-1 to TRBJ2-4; tentatively, D is TRBD1 (7 bases). Trimming cost V 7 bases and J 2 bases, with 12 bases left between them. Germline V lookup: CDR1 SQVTM, CDR2 ANQGSEA. The CDR3 covers 13 residues. The chain's CDR3 is CSAAGGSKNIQYF. DNA of the CDR3: TGCAGCGCAGCAGGGGGGTCCAAAAACATTCAGTACTTC.

This clone showed up just a few times. For the CDR3, the DNA is TGCAGCGTTGGGGACAGGGGGCGGATTAACTATGGCTACACCTTC. It translates to CSVGDRGRINYGYTF. The chain couples TRBV29-1 to TRBJ1-2; TRBD1 agrees at 12 bases. Germline-derived CDR1 and CDR2 are SQVTM and ANQGSEA. The J segment lost 1 base and the V segment lost 4 bases, leaving 4 bases of the junction unmatched. CDR3 size: 15 residues.

This clone was counted between two and nine times. The V and J genes are TRBV27 and TRBJ2-7, with 9 bases matching TRBD2. Germline V gives CDR1 MNHEY, CDR2 SMNVEV (reference sequence). Losses at the gene ends were 3 bases for V and 0 bases for J; bases not matched to a gene: 3. This CDR3 contains 15 residues. This CDR3 is CASSFEAGGSYEQYF. In DNA form, the CDR3 reads TGTGCCAGCAGTTTCGAAGCGGGAGGCTCCTACGAGCAGTACTTC.

This chain uses TRBV4-3 with TRBJ2-3, with 9 bases fitting TRBD1. Germline loops: CDR1 LGHNA, CDR2 YSLEER. CDR3 size: 15 residues. V lost 1 base and J lost 4; bases outside the gene matches: 3. CDR3: CASSQGQGEADTQYF. Here the CDR3 DNA reads TGCGCCAGCAGCCAAGGACAGGGGGAGGCAGATACGCAGTATTTT.

The CDR3 sequence: CASSWMTVEQFF. DNA for the CDR3: TGTGCCAGCAGCTGGATGACAGTTGAGCAGTTCTTC. The V and J genes are TRBV5-6 and TRBJ2-1; D might be TRBD1 (5 bases). Germline-derived CDR1 and CDR2 are SGHDT and YYEEEE. Trimming took 3 bases from V and 9 from J, leaving 10 bases between them. This CDR3 contains 12 residues.

The chain links TRBV29-1 to TRBJ2-7, with D possibly being TRBD1 (6 bases). The CDR3 loop spans 13 amino acids. The V end lost 4 bases, the J end lost 1 base, and 11 bases lay between the germline ends. CDR1 SQVTM and CDR2 ANQGSEA come from the germline V gene. Written as DNA, the CDR3 is TGCAGCGTTGTTCGCAGGGGATCCTACGAGCAGTACTTC. As protein: CSVVRRGSYEQYF.

This chain uses TRBV19 with TRBJ1-2; D possibly corresponds to TRBD1 (6 bases). CDR1 is LNHDA and CDR2 is SQIVND in the germline V gene (reference sequence). The CDR3 runs 14 residues. The V gene lost 2 bases and the J gene lost 4 bases, with 11 bases spanning the gap. The CDR3, as DNA: TGTGCCAGTAGTATATTGGGGGCTGGCTATGGCTACACCTTC. Translated: CASSILGAGYGYTF.

This clone was observed a few times. This sequence joins TRBV4-1 and TRBJ2-7; 9 bases line up with TRBD2. Germline assignment: CDR1 MGHRA and CDR2 YSYEKL. The J segment lost 12 bases and the V segment lost 4 bases, leaving 13 bases of the junction unmatched. The CDR3 loop spans 14 amino acids. The CDR3 is CASSPTGLARRGYF. Here the CDR3 DNA reads TGCGCCAGCAGCCCGACCGGACTAGCGCGTCGGGGGTACTTC.

The V gene is TRBV2, the J gene TRBJ1-2; D gene ambiguous. Trimming left V 7 bases short and J 6 bases short, with 15 bases between. CDR3 length: 13 amino acids. Germline CDR1 and CDR2: SNHLY and FYNNEI. The CDR3 bases are TGTGCCAGCATTACTGCAGGATTAAATGGCTACACCTTC. Amino acids: CASITAGLNGYTF. The full variable domain, in which reference TRBV2 and TRBJ1-2 provide the parts outside the CDR3, is EPEVTQTPSHQVTQMGQEVILRCVPISNHLYFYWYRQILGQKVEFLVSFYNNEISEKSEIFDDQFSVERPDGSNFTLKIRSTKLEDSAMYFCASITAGLNGYTFGSGTRLTVV.

This chain uses TRBV5-6 with TRBJ2-5; 10 bases align to TRBD1. Per germline, CDR1 SGHDT and CDR2 YYEEEE. This CDR3 has 14 amino acids. The V segment lost 6 bases and the J segment 5 bases; nucleotides outside the gene matches: 7. CDR3 DNA: TGTGCCAGCACCGACCCGGGACAGGGGGAGACCCAGTACTTC. The encoded protein is CASTDPGQGETQYF.

The chain links TRBV7-9 to TRBJ1-2, with D perhaps matching TRBD1 (6 bases). CDR3 size: 16 residues. The germline CDR1 and CDR2 sequences are SEHNR and FQNEAQ (reference sequence). V shed 4 bases and J shed 5 bases, with 20 bases lying between them. Here the CDR3 DNA reads TGTGCCAGCAGCTCGCGCGGGGGGCCAAGTAATTATGGCTACACCTTC. It translates to CASSSRGGPSNYGYTF.

CDR3 region: CASSPGLAGYYEQYF. DNA of the CDR3: TGTGCCAGCAGTCCCGGACTAGCGGGATACTACGAGCAGTACTTC. The chain uses TRBV6-5 and TRBJ2-7; 12 bases line up with TRBD2. CDR3 length: 15 amino acids. V was clipped by 5 bases and J by 3 bases; unmatched bases: 5. Germline CDR1 is MNHEY and CDR2 is SVGAGI.

This chain connects TRBV19 to TRBJ2-2; D may be TRBD2 (5 bases). The CDR3 contains 16 residues. Germline lookup yields CDR1 LNHDA and CDR2 SQIVND (reference sequence). V lost 7 bases to trimming and J lost 3 bases, with 18 bases between them. The CDR3: CASIRIGVPDTGELFF. CDR3 nucleotides: TGTGCCAGTATCCGGATCGGGGTACCGGACACCGGGGAGCTGTTTTTT.

This sequence joins TRBV9 and TRBJ2-3; D perhaps matches TRBD1 (6 bases). Germline V CDR1 and CDR2: SGDLS, YYNGEE. The germline V and J ends were trimmed by 0 bases and 2 bases, with 10 bases remaining between them. CDR3 length: 15 residues. CDR3 sequence: CASSVGTANTDTQYF. CDR3 nucleotides: TGTGCCAGCAGCGTAGGGACAGCAAACACAGATACGCAGTATTTT.

This clone has just one count. The chain employs TRBV28 and TRBJ2-7; no definite D call. The V gene lost 3 bases and the J gene lost 4 bases, with 4 bases spanning the gap. This CDR3 region has 11 residues. Germline assignment: CDR1 MDHEN and CDR2 SYDVKM. The CDR3 coding sequence is TGTGCCAGCAGTTTTAATTACGAGCAGTACTTC. It codes for CASSFNYEQYF. Variable domain in full (rest from reference TRBV28 and TRBJ2-7): DVKVTQSSRYLVKRTGEKVFLECVQDMDHENMFWYRQDPGLGLRLIYFSYDVKMKEKGDIPEGYSVSREKKERFSLILESASTNQTSMYLCASSFNYEQYFGPGTRLTVT.

This chain links TRBV13 with TRBJ2-7; 7 bases fit TRBD2. Germline lookup yields CDR1 PRHDT and CDR2 FYEKMQ (reference sequence). This CDR3 has 16 residues. V shed 1 base and J 3 bases; nucleotides not matched to a gene: 9. CDR3 sequence reads: CASSLVEAGSHYEQYF. The CDR3 DNA is TGTGCCAGCAGCTTAGTGGAAGCGGGAAGCCACTACGAGCAGTACTTC.

This chain uses TRBV2 with TRBJ2-1, with 9 bases fitting TRBD1. CDR1 SNHLY and CDR2 FYNNEI come from the germline V gene. The trim removed 6 bases at V and 4 bases at J, leaving 4 bases unmatched. This CDR3 spans 14 amino acids. CDR3 amino acids: CASRPGTGYNEQFF. The CDR3 DNA follows: TGTGCCAGCAGGCCCGGGACAGGGTACAATGAGCAGTTCTTC.

This clone occurred a few times. This chain links TRBV5-1 with TRBJ1-1, with D perhaps matching TRBD1 (6 bases). The CDR3 consists of 15 residues. Germline CDR1 reads SGHRS; CDR2 reads YFSETQ. V was shortened by 4 bases and J by 1 base, with 14 bases between the two germline ends. CDR3 DNA sequence: TGCGCCAGCAGCCGTAGGGAGGGGGGGAACACTGAAGCTTTCTTT. It specifies CASSRREGGNTEAFF. Full variable domain (outside the CDR3, taken from reference TRBV5-1 and TRBJ1-1): KAGVTQTPRYLIKTRGQQVTLSCSPISGHRSVSWYQQTPGQGLQFLFEYFSETQRNKGNFPGRFSGRQFSNSRSEMNVSTLELGDSALYLCASSRREGGNTEAFFGQGTRLTVV.

Details on this clone: The junction departs from germline at one end; a sequencing error may be responsible. This chain connects TRBV11-2 to TRBJ1-4; no reliable D call. This CDR3 contains 12 residues. Per germline, CDR1 SGHAT and CDR2 FQNNGV. The CDR3 bases are TGTGCCAGCAGCTTAGACAGTGCGGTGGTGATTTTT. Translating it yields CASSLDSAVVIF. The variable domain in full, with the rest retrieved from reference TRBV11-2 and TRBJ1-4, is EAGVAQSPRYKIIEKRQSVAFWCNPISGHATLYWYQQILGQGPKLLIQFQNNGVVDDSQLPKDRFSAERLKGVDSTLKIQPAKLEDSAVYLCASSLDSAVVIFGSGTQLSVL.

The rearrangement uses TRBV7-6 and TRBJ2-1; D gene ambiguous. The CDR3 runs to 15 residues. Deletions cut 1 base from V and 7 bases from J, with 14 bases between. Germline CDR1 SGHVS, CDR2 FNYEAQ. As DNA, the CDR3 is TGTGCCAGCAGCTTAGATCCGGCGGCTGCAAATGAGCAGTTCTTC. It translates to CASSLDPAAANEQFF.

This clone was seen only once. Other DNA sequences of this sample code for an identical CDR3. The V and J genes are TRBV6-6 and TRBJ1-5, with D perhaps matching TRBD1 (5 bases). The CDR3 consists of 14 residues. Deletions cut 0 bases from V and 7 bases from J, with 10 bases between. CDR1 is MNHNY and CDR2 is SVGAGI in the germline V gene (reference sequence). DNA for the CDR3: TGTGCCAGCAGTTACTCGGGGGGTAACCAGCCCCAGCATTTT. Translated: CASSYSGGNQPQHF.

The chain recombines TRBV7-9 with TRBJ1-5; 9 nucleotides align to TRBD1. V shed 3 bases, J shed 9 bases, and the junction held 9 bases outside the gene matches. The CDR3 runs to 15 residues. The germline V gene has CDR1 SEHNR and CDR2 FQNEAQ (reference sequence). The CDR3 region is CASSLSGTGIWPQHF. The CDR3 DNA reads TGTGCCAGCAGCTTGTCCGGGACAGGGATATGGCCCCAGCATTTT.